These 19 T cell receptor beta chains came from one sample sequenced in a study of identical twins. TCRdb re-derived calls from the 5' RACE reads in MiXCR, one entry per CDR3 protein. The table records nearly 650,000 distinct CDR3 sequences, roughly 7.1% of them present only once. This sample also belongs to another study, concerning yellow fever vaccine responses in identical twins.

Sequencing used PBMCs. The receptors shown here come from a woman under 30 in good health.

This clonotype was seen ten or more times. The J gene is TRBJ1-2, the V gene TRBV12-3 or TRBV12-4; 7 bases line up with TRBD1. This CDR3 region has 16 residues. The junction had 16 bases not matched to a gene; V was cut back by 4 bases and J by 8 bases. The CDR3 region is CASSSRLQGTLGGYTF. For the CDR3, the DNA is TGTGCCAGCAGTTCTCGACTACAGGGGACCCTCGGAGGCTACACCTTC.

This chain links TRBV7-9 with TRBJ1-3, with D maybe TRBD1 (5 bases). This CDR3 spans 14 amino acids. Germline CDR1 is SEHNR and CDR2 is FQNEAQ (reference sequence). Trimming took 8 bases from V and 2 from J, leaving 13 bases between them. The CDR3 DNA reads TGTGCCAGCCAAGAGGGGACTACTGGAAACACCATATATTTT. It is translated as CASQEGTTGNTIYF.

V is TRBV2 and J is TRBJ2-1; D is undetermined. Trimming removed 2 bases at V and 0 bases at J, with 14 bases between. Germline-derived CDR1 and CDR2 are SNHLY and FYNNEI. This CDR3 contains 17 residues. The CDR3 nucleotides are TGTGCCAGCAGTGAACCCCCGAACCTGGGCTCCTACAATGAGCAGTTCTTC. It is translated as CASSEPPNLGSYNEQFF.

This clonotype was recorded at least ten times. The V gene is TRBV12-3 or TRBV12-4, the J gene TRBJ2-3; 10 bases match TRBD2. V was pared by 5 bases and J by 1 base, with 6 bases of the junction left unmatched. CDR3 length: 16 residues. CDR3 in amino acids: CASSLIAGGGTDTQYF. The DNA of the CDR3 is TGTGCCAGCAGTCTAATAGCGGGAGGTGGCACAGATACGCAGTATTTT.

This clonotype was seen many times. The V gene is TRBV20-1, the J gene TRBJ2-3, with 10 nucleotides matching TRBD2. This CDR3 is 16 amino acids long. The V gene end was trimmed by 3 bases and the J gene end by 2 bases; junction bases not matched to a gene: 8. CDR1 is DFQATT and CDR2 is SNEGSKA in the germline V gene (reference sequence). CDR3 sequence (DNA): TGCAGTGCTAGGACCCGGACTAGCGGAAACACAGATACGCAGTATTTT. Translation gives CSARTRTSGNTDTQYF.

The chain couples TRBV6-1 to TRBJ2-7; 13 positions match TRBD2. CDR3 length: 16 amino acids. J lost 3 bases, V lost 4 bases, and 6 bases had no gene match. CDR1 and CDR2 (germline): MNHNS, SASEGT. CDR3 loop: CASSAGLAGAHYEQYF. CDR3 coding DNA: TGTGCCAGCAGTGCAGGACTAGCGGGAGCCCACTACGAGCAGTACTTC.

This clonotype was recorded at least ten times. This chain uses TRBV12-3 or TRBV12-4 with TRBJ2-5, with D perhaps matching TRBD1 or TRBD2 (6 bases each). V lost 5 bases to trimming and J lost 2 bases, with 15 bases between them. This CDR3 region has 15 residues. In DNA, the CDR3 is TGTGCCAGCAGTGGGGGCTGGAGCGGGCAAGAGACCCAGTACTTC. This codes for CASSGGWSGQETQYF.

This chain links TRBV3-1 with TRBJ2-3; D unresolved. The CDR3 has 16 amino acids. V was shortened by 0 bases and J by 1 base, with 11 bases between the two germline ends. Germline values: CDR1 LGHDT, CDR2 YNNKEL (reference sequence). The CDR3 nucleotides read TGTGCCAGCAGCCAAGAATTCGGCACCCGCACAGATACGCAGTATTTT. It yields the protein CASSQEFGTRTDTQYF.

The sample holds a few counts of this clonotype. The chain has TRBV12-3 or TRBV12-4 and TRBJ2-5, with 7 bases lining up with TRBD1. Trimming took 4 bases from V and 4 from J; bases not matched to a gene: 9. This CDR3 has 15 amino acids. As DNA, the CDR3 is TGTGCCAGCAGTTCTAACAGGGGCCGGGCAGAGACCCAGTACTTC. This sequence encodes CASSSNRGRAETQYF.

The CDR3 sequence is CASSQEGQGAQGEQFF. Here the CDR3 DNA reads TGCGCCAGCAGCCAAGAAGGGCAGGGGGCACAGGGGGAGCAGTTCTTC. This rearrangement joins TRBV4-1 to TRBJ2-1; 8 bases align to TRBD1. Germline V gene lookup returns CDR1 MGHRA and CDR2 YSYEKL. Trimming took 0 bases from V and 10 from J; bases not matched to a gene: 11. The CDR3 sequence is 16 residues long.

The chain uses TRBV24-1 and TRBJ1-1, with D possibly matching TRBD1 (5 bases). The CDR3 has 13 residues. Germline-derived CDR1 and CDR2 are KGHDR and SFDVKD. V shed 9 bases and J shed 4 bases, with 14 bases lying between them. In nucleotides, the CDR3 is TGTGCCACCCAGGGATTTTTCTCCACTGAAGCTTTCTTT. Translation: CATQGFFSTEAFF.

This clonotype occurred many times. The CDR3 loop reads CASSLEGIGELFF. The CDR3, as DNA: TGTGCCAGCAGTTTGGAGGGGATCGGGGAGCTGTTTTTT. This chain joins TRBV12-3 or TRBV12-4 and TRBJ2-2; perhaps TRBD2 as D (6 bases). The CDR3 has 13 residues. The ends were cut back, 3 bases at V and 7 bases at J, with 9 bases in the middle.

This clonotype was seen many times. The V and J genes are TRBV4-1 and TRBJ2-1; 12 bases line up with TRBD2. From germline, CDR1 is MGHRA and CDR2 YSYEKL. The length of the CDR3 is 16 residues. V was clipped by 1 base and J by 10 bases; unmatched bases: 8. This CDR3 reads CASSQGPSGRAWEQFF. CDR3 in DNA: TGCGCCAGCAGCCAAGGGCCTAGCGGGAGGGCGTGGGAGCAGTTCTTC.

The sample holds a few counts of this clonotype. The chain carries TRBV9 and TRBJ2-1; 7 bases are shared with TRBD2. Germline CDR1 SGDLS, CDR2 YYNGEE. CDR3 length: 15 residues. J gave up 8 bases and V 0 bases, and 8 bases lay outside the gene matches. CDR3 nucleotides: TGTGCCAGCAGCGTAGTGGCGGGAGTCCCGGATGAGCAGTTCTTC. Its translation: CASSVVAGVPDEQFF. The full variable domain, in which reference TRBV9 and TRBJ2-1 provide the parts outside the CDR3, is DSGVTQTPKHLITATGQRVTLRCSPRSGDLSVYWYQQSLDQGLQFLIQYYNGEERAKGNILERFSAQQFPDLHSELNLSSLELGDSALYFCASSVVAGVPDEQFFGPGTRLTVL.

A few counts support this clonotype. V usage is TRBV6-5 and J usage is TRBJ2-3; D tentatively fits TRBD1 or TRBD2 (5 bases each). This CDR3 has 16 residues. Germline CDR1 and CDR2: MNHEY and SVGAGI. The V and J ends lost 2 bases and 6 bases respectively, with 18 bases between them. Here the CDR3 reads CASSYLGTPLGDTQYF. For the CDR3, the DNA is TGTGCCAGCAGTTACCTTGGGACCCCCCTGGGGGATACGCAGTATTTT.

In its sample, this clonotype was seen a few times. The chain carries TRBV12-3 or TRBV12-4 and TRBJ2-7; D perhaps matches TRBD1 (6 bases). V was cut by 2 bases and J by 3 bases, with 11 bases left in between. The CDR3 contains 14 residues. The CDR3 nucleotides read TGTGCCAGCAGTTTATCGGTCAGGGGCTACGAGCAGTACTTC. It is translated as CASSLSVRGYEQYF.

The J gene is TRBJ2-5, the V gene TRBV5-1; no clear D gene. CDR1 is SGHRS and CDR2 is YFSETQ in the germline V gene. This CDR3 is 15 amino acids long. The germline V and J ends were trimmed by 2 bases and 2 bases, with 13 bases remaining between them. The CDR3 sequence: CASSLAVPIQETQYF. CDR3 DNA sequence: TGCGCCAGCAGCTTAGCCGTCCCAATTCAAGAGACCCAGTACTTC.

This clonotype was counted only a few times. This chain links TRBV5-5 with TRBJ2-1, with a tentative D call TRBD2 (6 bases). Germline V gene lookup returns CDR1 SGHKS and CDR2 YYEKEE (reference sequence). V was cut by 0 bases and J by 0 bases, with 10 bases left in between. The CDR3 spans 16 residues. CDR3 nucleotides: TGTGCCAGCAGCTTGGAGGGCGGGGCCTCCTACAATGAGCAGTTCTTC. Amino acid sequence: CASSLEGGASYNEQFF.

The chain has TRBV12-3 or TRBV12-4 and TRBJ2-3, with 8 positions matching TRBD2. V trimming: 2 bases; J trimming: 6 bases; junction bases outside the gene matches: 13. There are 17 residues in the CDR3. CDR3 residues: CASSLKLAEGSRDTQYF. As DNA, the CDR3 is TGTGCCAGCAGTTTAAAACTAGCGGAGGGGTCTAGGGATACGCAGTATTTT.